The rows below give T cell receptor beta chains drawn from one sample of a study of blood T cell repertoires in COVID-19. Only in-frame clones appear in the TCRdb table, and some are missing; sequencing was by immunoSEQ multiplex PCR. The sample includes around 370,000 clones, around 87% seen only once; the top ten take about 6.5%. The sequenced sample was peripheral blood. Receptor source: a man aged 18 to 29 with active or convalescent COVID-19. Each CDR3 is given with its conserved first and last residue. Each record gives: D gene, J gene, V gene, clone size, CDR3 protein, CDR3 DNA. A D gene is named only where the DNA matches it firmly. Clone size appears in some rows only: once, few, many, or a class for an expanded clone.

D: NA
J: TRBJ1-1
V: TRBV5-4
size: NA
CDR3: CASSWGVNTEAFF
DNA: TGTGCCAGCAGCTGGGGGGTGAACACTGAAGCTTTCTTT

D: TRBD1
J: TRBJ1-4
V: TRBV2
size: NA
CDR3: CASSGGRGRVEKLFF
DNA: TGTGCCAGCAGTGGGGGCAGGGGGCGGGTTGAAAAACTGTTTTTT

D: NA
J: TRBJ2-7
V: TRBV11-2
size: NA
CDR3: CASSLDPGNLYEQYF
DNA: TGTGCCAGCAGCTTAGATCCAGGGAATCTGTACGAGCAGTACTTC

D: NA
J: TRBJ1-5
V: TRBV5-6
size: NA
CDR3: CASSRDNNQPQHF
DNA: TGTGCCAGCAGCCGGGACAACAATCAGCCCCAGCATTTT

D: NA
J: TRBJ1-6
V: TRBV28
size: few
CDR3: CASSLADTGNSPLHF
DNA: TGTGCCAGCAGTTTGGCGGACACAGGGAATTCACCCCTCCACTTT

D: NA
J: TRBJ2-2
V: TRBV4-1
size: once
CDR3: CASSQLLQGSGELFF
DNA: TGCGCCAGCAGCCAACTACTACAGGGCTCCGGGGAGCTGTTTTTT

D: TRBD2
J: TRBJ2-7
V: TRBV27
size: NA
CDR3: CASSPRGLAGAYEQYF
DNA: TGTGCCAGCAGTCCCCGAGGGCTAGCGGGAGCCTACGAGCAGTACTTC

D: TRBD1
J: TRBJ2-7
V: TRBV6-5
size: NA
CDR3: CASSYSGGDRAYEQYF
DNA: TGTGCCAGCAGTTACTCAGGCGGGGACAGGGCCTACGAGCAGTACTTC

D: NA
J: TRBJ2-2
V: TRBV7-6
size: NA
CDR3: CASSLEGAAGYTGELFF
DNA: TGTGCCAGCAGCTTAGAGGGAGCTGCCGGATACACCGGGGAGCTGTTTTTT

D: NA
J: TRBJ2-2
V: TRBV6-5
size: NA
CDR3: CASSYNRPNTGELFF
DNA: TGTGCCAGCAGTTACAACAGACCGAACACCGGGGAGCTGTTTTTT

D: TRBD1
J: TRBJ1-1
V: TRBV19
size: once
CDR3: CASSILWLQGAEAFF
DNA: TGTGCCAGTAGTATATTATGGTTACAGGGGGCTGAAGCTTTCTTT

D: NA
J: TRBJ2-1
V: TRBV20-1
size: NA
CDR3: CSASGGPSPYNEQFF
DNA: TGCAGTGCTAGTGGCGGGCCGTCTCCCTACAATGAGCAGTTCTTC

D: NA
J: TRBJ1-1
V: TRBV4-3
size: NA
CDR3: CASSPPGGLTEAFF
DNA: TGCGCCAGCAGCCCCCCAGGAGGGCTGACTGAAGCTTTCTTT

D: NA
J: TRBJ2-7
V: TRBV5-8
size: once
CDR3: CASRRVGYEQYF
DNA: TGTGCCAGCAGACGGGTGGGCTACGAGCAGTACTTC

D: TRBD1
J: TRBJ2-3
V: TRBV6-2/TRBV6-3
size: NA
CDR3: CASSLGQGPDTQYF
DNA: TGTGCCAGCAGTTTAGGACAGGGGCCAGATACGCAGTATTTT

D: NA
J: TRBJ1-4
V: TRBV28
size: NA
CDR3: CASSFPPGSEKLFF
DNA: TGTGCCAGCAGTTTCCCCCCCGGGTCGGAAAAACTGTTTTTT

D: NA
J: TRBJ2-7
V: TRBV3-1/TRBV3-2
size: NA
CDR3: CASSQDRAGEQYF
DNA: TGTGCCAGCAGCCAAGACAGGGCTGGCGAGCAGTACTTC

D: TRBD2
J: TRBJ2-2
V: TRBV6-2/TRBV6-3
size: once
CDR3: CASSYGLAVKRTGELFF
DNA: TGTGCCAGCAGTTACGGACTAGCGGTGAAACGGACCGGGGAGCTGTTTTTT

D: TRBD1
J: TRBJ1-1
V: TRBV25-1
size: NA
CDR3: CASSGGTGGFNTEAFF
DNA: TGTGCCAGCAGTGGCGGGACAGGGGGCTTTAACACTGAAGCTTTCTTT

D: TRBD1
J: TRBJ1-2
V: TRBV18
size: NA
CDR3: CASSPPDRSPLRYTF
DNA: TGTGCCAGCTCACCACCGGACAGGAGTCCGCTCCGCTACACCTTC

D: TRBD1
J: TRBJ1-6
V: TRBV10-2
size: NA
CDR3: CASSDREGANSPLHF
DNA: TGCGCCAGCAGCGACAGGGAAGGCGCCAATTCACCCCTCCACTTT

D: NA
J: TRBJ1-2
V: TRBV11-2
size: NA
CDR3: CASSFQASYGYTF
DNA: TGTGCCAGCAGCTTCCAGGCATCCTATGGCTACACCTTC

D: TRBD1
J: TRBJ2-3
V: TRBV7-3
size: few
CDR3: CASSLQGGTDTQYF
DNA: TGTGCCAGCAGCTTACAGGGGGGCACAGATACGCAGTATTTT

D: TRBD1
J: TRBJ1-2
V: TRBV2
size: once
CDR3: CASSRTGYGYGYTF
DNA: TGTGCCAGCAGCCGGACAGGGTACGGCTATGGCTACACCTTC

D: TRBD1
J: TRBJ1-3
V: TRBV2
size: NA
CDR3: CASRARQGTHAIAGNTIYF
DNA: TGTGCCAGCAGAGCCAGACAGGGCACCCATGCAATTGCTGGAAACACCATATATTTT

D: NA
J: TRBJ1-5
V: TRBV6-5
size: NA
CDR3: CASSKTRWNQPQHF
DNA: TGTGCCAGCTCTAAGACGAGGTGGAATCAGCCCCAGCATTTT

D: NA
J: TRBJ1-6
V: TRBV6-6
size: NA
CDR3: CASNEVSYNSPLHF
DNA: TGTGCCAGCAACGAGGTCTCCTATAATTCACCCCTCCACTTT

D: NA
J: TRBJ2-1
V: TRBV2
size: NA
CDR3: CASSESLVTLNEQFF
DNA: TGTGCCAGCAGTGAATCACTAGTCACCCTCAATGAGCAGTTCTTC

D: NA
J: TRBJ1-1
V: TRBV6-6
size: NA
CDR3: CASSPPDNRTPAFF
DNA: TGTGCCAGCAGTCCCCCCGACAACAGGACCCCTGCTTTCTTT

D: NA
J: TRBJ2-1
V: TRBV11-2
size: NA
CDR3: CASSLAGVYNEQFF
DNA: TGTGCCAGCAGCTTAGCGGGAGTTTACAATGAGCAGTTCTTC

D: TRBD2
J: TRBJ2-7
V: TRBV27
size: NA
CDR3: CASSYGGRYSYEQYF
DNA: TGTGCCAGCTCGTACGGCGGGAGGTACTCCTACGAGCAGTACTTC

D: NA
J: TRBJ2-1
V: TRBV24-1
size: many
CDR3: CATEAGPYNEQFF
DNA: TGTGCCACCGAAGCGGGCCCCTACAATGAGCAGTTCTTC

D: NA
J: TRBJ1-1
V: TRBV24-1
size: once
CDR3: CATSDSTGLNTEAFF
DNA: TGTGCCACCAGTGACTCGACAGGACTGAACACTGAAGCTTTCTTT

D: NA
J: TRBJ1-1
V: TRBV28
size: NA
CDR3: CASSPAGRTMNTEAFF
DNA: TGTGCCAGCAGTCCTGCGGGACGAACCATGAACACTGAAGCTTTCTTT

D: TRBD2
J: TRBJ2-1
V: TRBV7-3
size: once
CDR3: CASSSQRTSGNEQFF
DNA: TGTGCCAGCAGCTCCCAACGGACTAGCGGCAATGAGCAGTTCTTC

D: NA
J: TRBJ2-3
V: TRBV5-1
size: few
CDR3: CASSLHRSSESTDTQYF
DNA: TGCGCCAGCAGCTTGCACCGGTCTAGCGAGAGCACAGATACGCAGTATTTT

D: NA
J: TRBJ1-5
V: TRBV5-6
size: NA
CDR3: CASSSILAGGNQPQHF
DNA: TGTGCCAGCAGCTCCATTTTAGCCGGAGGCAATCAGCCCCAGCATTTT

D: NA
J: TRBJ2-7
V: TRBV4-1
size: NA
CDR3: CASSRMDSPYEQYF
DNA: TGCGCCAGCAGCCGGATGGACAGTCCTTACGAGCAGTACTTC

D: TRBD2
J: TRBJ2-1
V: TRBV9
size: NA
CDR3: CASTGLDPHEQFF
DNA: TGTGCCAGCACGGGACTAGATCCACATGAGCAGTTCTTC

D: TRBD1
J: TRBJ2-2
V: TRBV6-5
size: NA
CDR3: CASSLDRGLNGELFF
DNA: TGTGCCAGCAGCCTAGACAGGGGGCTGAACGGGGAGCTGTTTTTT

D: NA
J: TRBJ1-1
V: TRBV28
size: few
CDR3: CASRLPGQKNTEAFF
DNA: TGTGCCAGCAGACTCCCTGGACAGAAGAACACTGAAGCTTTCTTT

D: TRBD1
J: TRBJ1-2
V: TRBV6-5
size: NA
CDR3: CASDWTGGARYGYTF
DNA: TGTGCCAGCGATTGGACAGGGGGCGCTCGTTATGGCTACACCTTC